The 18 T cell receptor beta chains presented below share a single source sample, sequenced in a study of neurological immune-mediated disorders. One entry per CDR3 protein results from TCRdb running MiXCR on the 5' RACE reads. This table has around 30,000 distinct CDR3 sequences, around 12% appearing once. What was sequenced was PBMCs. The receptors were gathered from a man aged 55 to 70 in good health.

This chain connects TRBV18 to TRBJ1-3; the D gene is possibly TRBD1 (6 bases). The V end lost 5 bases, the J end lost 2 bases, and 16 bases lay between the germline ends. Germline lookup yields CDR1 KGHSH and CDR2 LQKENI. CDR3 length equals 16 residues. CDR3 residues: CASSNQHRVPGNTIYF. CDR3 sequence (DNA): TGTGCCAGCTCAAATCAGCACAGGGTTCCTGGAAACACCATATATTTT.

A note on this clonotype: At one of its ends the junction is not consistent with the germline gene, which may arise from a read error. This rearrangement joins TRBV5-1 to TRBJ2-1; 14 bases match TRBD2. CDR1 is SGHRS, CDR2 YFSETQ, per germline. The length of the CDR3 is 15 residues. The CDR3 DNA reads as TGCGCCAGCAGCTGGACTAGCGGGGGGTACAATGACCAGTTCTTT. This gives the protein CASSWTSGGYNDQFF.

This clonotype has a count of ten or more. The chain has TRBV5-1 and TRBJ2-5, with TRBD1 matching over 9 bases. V trimming: 0 bases; J trimming: 5 bases; junction bases outside the gene matches: 17. The germline V gene encodes CDR1 SGHRS and CDR2 YFSETQ. This CDR3 is 19 amino acids long. CDR3 sequence: CASSLALIPGQGMSETQYF. The CDR3 nucleotides read TGCGCCAGCAGCTTGGCCTTGATACCGGGACAGGGTATGTCGGAGACCCAGTACTTC. Supplemented by reference TRBV5-1 and TRBJ2-5, the full variable domain reads KAGVTQTPRYLIKTRGQQVTLSCSPISGHRSVSWYQQTPGQGLQFLFEYFSETQRNKGNFPGRFSGRQFSNSRSEMNVSTLELGDSALYLCASSLALIPGQGMSETQYFGPGTRLLVL.

V and J are TRBV7-3 and TRBJ2-2; 10 bases map to TRBD2. Germline trimming cut 4 bases from V and 3 bases from J; bases unmatched to any gene: 5. CDR1 SGHTA and CDR2 FQGTGA come from the germline V gene. This CDR3 spans 16 amino acids. CDR3 in amino acids: CASSSQRGGYTGELFF. CDR3 in DNA: TGTGCCAGCAGCTCTCAGCGGGGGGGCTACACCGGGGAGCTGTTTTTT. Full variable domain (missing parts from reference TRBV7-3 and TRBJ2-2): GAGVSQTPSNKVTEKGKYVELRCDPISGHTALYWYRQSLGQGPEFLIYFQGTGAADDSGLPNDRFFAVRPEGSVSTLKIQRTERGDSAVYLCASSSQRGGYTGELFFGEGSRLTVL.

Many counts were recorded for this clonotype. This chain connects TRBV5-1 to TRBJ2-2; 7 positions match TRBD1. The CDR3 extends over 16 amino acids. Germline assignment: CDR1 SGHRS and CDR2 YFSETQ. V dropped 6 bases and J dropped 6; count of bases not matched to a gene: 14. CDR3 sequence (DNA): TGCGCCAGCACCTCCTCAGGGGGTCTCGTGGCCGGGGAGCTGTTTTTT. Translated, it gives CASTSSGGLVAGELFF.

This clonotype was counted many times. This sequence joins TRBV5-1 and TRBJ1-6, with 9 nucleotides matching TRBD1. The ends lost 4 bases at V and 4 bases at J; junction bases unmatched: 6. The CDR3 covers 16 residues. Per germline, CDR1 SGHRS and CDR2 YFSETQ. This chain's CDR3 is CASSNRDRVYNSPLHF. CDR3 DNA sequence: TGCGCCAGCAGCAACCGGGACAGGGTGTATAATTCACCCCTCCACTTT.

The chain joins TRBV11-1 to TRBJ2-3, with TRBD2 matching over 8 bases. V trimming: 0 bases; J trimming: 2 bases; junction bases outside the gene matches: 7. Germline V gives CDR1 SGHAT, CDR2 FQDESV (reference sequence). The CDR3 extends over 17 amino acids. The CDR3: CASSLARSGGYTDTQYF. CDR3 DNA sequence: TGTGCCAGCAGCTTAGCGCGGAGCGGGGGATACACAGATACGCAGTATTTT.

This clonotype was recorded at least ten times. The chain has TRBV5-1 and TRBJ2-7, with D tentatively TRBD1 or TRBD2 (6 bases each). Germline CDR1 reads SGHRS; CDR2 reads YFSETQ. The CDR3 contains 14 residues. V was cut by 0 bases and J by 2 bases, with 9 bases left in between. CDR3 residues: CASSLEGGTYEQYF. The CDR3 nucleotides are TGCGCCAGCAGCTTGGAGGGGGGTACCTACGAGCAGTACTTC. Looking up the rest from reference TRBV5-1 and TRBJ2-7 gives the full variable domain: KAGVTQTPRYLIKTRGQQVTLSCSPISGHRSVSWYQQTPGQGLQFLFEYFSETQRNKGNFPGRFSGRQFSNSRSEMNVSTLELGDSALYLCASSLEGGTYEQYFGPGTRLTVT.

This clonotype has ten or more counts. This chain connects TRBV12-3 or TRBV12-4 to TRBJ2-7; D is perhaps TRBD1 or TRBD2 (6 bases each). Trimming shortened V by 5 bases and J by 6 bases, and 26 bases separated the two germline ends. There are 17 residues in the CDR3. The CDR3 DNA is TGTGCCAGCAGTCATCGGGGGCGTATGATCAATTTGATCGAGCAGTACTTC. It codes for CASSHRGRMINLIEQYF.

Many counts were recorded for this clonotype. This chain joins TRBV29-1 and TRBJ2-5; 8 bases are shared with TRBD2. V lost 8 bases and J lost 7; bases outside the gene matches: 12. The germline CDR1 and CDR2 sequences are SQVTM and ANQGSEA. CDR3 length equals 13 residues. In nucleotides, the CDR3 is TGCAGCTCTAAGACTACTGCGGGGGGGACCCAGTACTTC. It yields the protein CSSKTTAGGTQYF.

The table lists this clonotype with many counts. The chain couples TRBV3-1 to TRBJ2-3, with D perhaps given as TRBD1 or TRBD2 (5 bases each). Trimming removed 0 bases at V and 9 bases at J, with 10 bases between. The CDR3 consists of 13 residues. Germline V gene sequence: CDR1 LGHDT, CDR2 YNNKEL (reference sequence). CDR3 sequence: CASSQEGRRTQYF. The CDR3 DNA reads TGTGCCAGCAGCCAAGAGGGGCGGAGGACGCAGTATTTT.

This clonotype was counted many times. This chain links TRBV6-5 with TRBJ2-7; 10 bases align to TRBD1. J was trimmed by 6 bases and V by 4 bases; bases with no gene match: 0. Looked up from germline, CDR1 is MNHEY and CDR2 is SVGAGI. This CDR3 contains 12 residues. The CDR3 bases are TGTGCCAGCAGTTGGGACAGGGGCGAGCAGTACTTC. It yields the protein CASSWDRGEQYF.

The sample holds many counts of this clonotype. The V and J genes are TRBV10-3 and TRBJ2-3; 8 nucleotides agree with TRBD2. V was pared by 6 bases and J by 3 bases, with 8 bases of the junction left unmatched. The germline V gene encodes CDR1 ENHRY and CDR2 SYGVKD. There are 15 residues in the CDR3. CDR3 amino acids: CAISKAGDMTDTQYF. The CDR3 DNA reads TGTGCCATCAGCAAAGCGGGAGACATGACAGATACGCAGTATTTT.

This clonotype was counted ten times or more. This chain connects TRBV18 to TRBJ1-3; 8 bases fit TRBD1. The V gene's germline CDR1 is KGHSH and CDR2 LQKENI. The CDR3 contains 17 residues. Trimming removed 5 bases from V and 1 base from J; junction bases left unmatched: 10. CDR3 nucleotide sequence: TGTGCCAGCTCATTGCCGGGACAGGCAAAATCTGGAAACACCATATATTTT. It specifies CASSLPGQAKSGNTIYF.

This clonotype was seen ten or more times. In DNA, the CDR3 is TGTGCCAGCAGTTTTCTAGCGGGGCCCACAGATACGCAGTATTTT. It specifies CASSFLAGPTDTQYF. This chain links TRBV12-3 or TRBV12-4 with TRBJ2-3; 9 positions match TRBD2. Trimming cost V 3 bases and J 2 bases; bases outside gene matches: 3. This CDR3 has 15 residues.

This clonotype was counted many times. This sequence joins TRBV20-1 and TRBJ2-1, with 8 bases matching TRBD2. The V and J ends lost 3 bases and 11 bases, in that order; junction bases with no gene match: 15. The CDR3 has 15 amino acids. CDR1 and CDR2 (germline): DFQATT, SNEGSKA (reference sequence). CDR3 region: CSASPGSSGTDQQFF. CDR3 nucleotide sequence: TGCAGTGCTAGCCCGGGTAGTAGCGGGACTGACCAGCAGTTCTTC.

This clonotype was counted ten times or more. The chain combines TRBV7-9 with TRBJ2-7; tentative D call: TRBD2 (6 bases). This CDR3 region has 14 residues. With 6 bases removed from V and 0 bases from J, the gap between germline ends came to 12 bases. Germline V gene data show CDR1 as SEHNR and CDR2 as FQNEAQ (reference sequence). The CDR3 sequence: CASRRDGSSYEQYF. In DNA, the CDR3 is TGTGCCAGCAGACGGGACGGGAGCTCCTACGAGCAGTACTTC.

This chain connects TRBV5-5 to TRBJ1-5; D is undetermined. The ends were cut back, 5 bases at V and 9 bases at J, with 15 bases in the middle. Germline V gives CDR1 SGHKS, CDR2 YYEKEE (reference sequence). CDR3 length equals 13 residues. The CDR3 DNA reads TGTGCCAGCAGTTTGATAGAGGGTCGGCCCCAGCATTTT. Its protein product is CASSLIEGRPQHF.